The 25 T cell receptor beta chains listed next were all sequenced from one sample in a study of T cells in Graves' hyperthyroidism and ophthalmopathy. Regions amplified from RNA transcripts were the TCR beta CDR3 regions. An initial round of RT-PCR targeting the TCR CDR3 relied on the HTBI primer set. One entry per CDR3 protein results from TCRdb running MiXCR on the multiplex PCR reads. The sample lists about 500,000 distinct CDR3 sequences, about 15% occurring once. The material sequenced was blood. The receptors derive from a woman aged 18-29 years with Graves' hyperthyroidism.

This clonotype was found once. In DNA, the CDR3 is TGCGCCAGCAGCGGCTCCGGGACAGGGGTCGAAGATACGCAGTATTTT. As protein: CASSGSGTGVEDTQYF. The chain couples TRBV5-1 to TRBJ2-3, with 10 bases matching TRBD1. With 4 bases clipped from V and 5 bases from J, the junction kept 10 bases outside the gene matches. The CDR3 consists of 16 residues. From germline, CDR1 is SGHRS and CDR2 YFSETQ. The full variable domain, with the rest looked up from reference TRBV5-1 and TRBJ2-3, is KAGVTQTPRYLIKTRGQQVTLSCSPISGHRSVSWYQQTPGQGLQFLFEYFSETQRNKGNFPGRFSGRQFSNSRSEMNVSTLELGDSALYLCASSGSGTGVEDTQYFGPGTRLTVL.

The table lists this clonotype with many counts. This chain connects TRBV12-5 to TRBJ1-5, with D unresolved. This CDR3 contains 16 residues. V lost 1 base, J lost 0 bases, and 10 bases lay in between. Germline V gene lookup returns CDR1 LGHNT and CDR2 FRNRAP. The CDR3 is CASGLAVDFSNQPQHF. The DNA of the CDR3 is TGTGCTAGTGGTTTGGCGGTTGATTTTAGCAATCAGCCCCAGCATTTT.

This rearrangement joins TRBV19 to TRBJ2-1, with 11 positions matching TRBD1. The V and J ends lost 6 bases and 2 bases, in that order; junction bases with no gene match: 9. Germline CDR1 and CDR2: LNHDA and SQIVND (reference sequence). This CDR3 spans 17 amino acids. The CDR3 sequence is CASRNGWGQGAYNEQFF. The CDR3 nucleotides read TGTGCCAGTAGAAACGGGTGGGGACAGGGGGCCTACAATGAGCAGTTCTTC.

This clonotype occurred many times. The chain uses TRBV11-3 and TRBJ1-2, with D tentatively TRBD1 (5 bases). With 5 bases removed from V and 8 bases from J, the gap between germline ends came to 18 bases. The CDR3 contains 14 residues. From germline, CDR1 is SGHNT and CDR2 YENEEA. The CDR3 spells CASSVRGAERGYTF. In DNA, the CDR3 is TGTGCCAGCAGCGTACGAGGGGCCGAGAGGGGCTACACCTTC.

This clonotype was seen repeatedly, ten times or more. This chain uses TRBV19 with TRBJ2-1; TRBD2 matches at 9 bases. CDR1 is LNHDA, CDR2 SQIVND, per germline (reference sequence). The CDR3 is 15 residues long. V shed 4 bases, J shed 8 bases, and the junction held 9 bases outside the gene matches. DNA of the CDR3: TGTGCCAGTAGTACCCGGGGGACTAGCACCCATGAGCAGTTCTTC. Its protein product is CASSTRGTSTHEQFF. Full variable domain (rest looked up from reference TRBV19 and TRBJ2-1): DGGITQSPKYLFRKEGQNVTLSCEQNLNHDAMYWYRQDPGQGLRLIYYSQIVNDFQKGDIAEGYSVSREKKESFPLTVTSAQKNPTAFYLCASSTRGTSTHEQFFGPGTRLTVL.

About this clonotype itself: A read error is possible here, since a much larger clone lies one base away. The chain recombines TRBV11-2 with TRBJ1-2, with 7 positions matching TRBD1. Germline V gene sequence: CDR1 SGHAT, CDR2 FQNNGV. This CDR3 has 14 amino acids. CDR3 protein: CASSLGTADYGHTF. For the CDR3, the DNA is TGTGCCAGCAGCTTGGGGACAGCAGACTATGGCCACACCTTC.

Concerning this clonotype: The junction shows a germline mismatch at one end, possibly a read error. This chain links TRBV5-6 with TRBJ1-1, with a possible D match to TRBD1 (5 bases). This CDR3 is 14 amino acids long. Germline-derived CDR1 and CDR2 are SGHDT and YYEEEE. The CDR3 nucleotides are TGTGCCAGCAGCTTCATAGGGCTGGACACTGAAGCGTTCTTT. It encodes CASSFIGLDTEAFF.

At least ten counts were recorded for this clonotype. J is TRBJ2-1 and V is TRBV27, with D perhaps being TRBD1 or TRBD2 (6 bases each). This CDR3 comprises 16 residues. Trimming took 3 bases from V and 4 from J, leaving 16 bases between them. In germline, CDR1 is MNHEY, CDR2 SMNVEV (reference sequence). The CDR3 bases are TGTGCCAGCAGTTTCACGGGGGCTAGCCGGTACAATGAGCAGTTCTTC. The encoded protein is CASSFTGASRYNEQFF.

This clonotype has just a few counts. This chain connects TRBV20-1 to TRBJ2-2; TRBD1 matches at 9 bases. The germline gives CDR1 DFQATT, CDR2 SNEGSKA (reference sequence). The CDR3 is 15 residues long. Trimming took 6 bases from V and 6 from J; bases not matched to a gene: 11. The CDR3 DNA follows: TGCAGTGCGCTTCCGGGACAGGGATTGGCCGGGGAGCTGTTTTTT. Protein sequence: CSALPGQGLAGELFF.

For the CDR3, the DNA is TGTGCCAGCCGACTTGCCGGGGAATACACTGAAGCTTTCTTT. The encoded protein is CASRLAGEYTEAFF. This sequence joins TRBV27 and TRBJ1-1; D uncertain. CDR1 MNHEY and CDR2 SMNVEV come from the germline V gene (reference sequence). The CDR3 runs 14 residues. The ends were cut back, 8 bases at V and 3 bases at J, with 16 bases in the middle.

Comments on this clonotype: This may stem from a read error, because a much larger clone lies one nucleotide away. This chain uses TRBV4-1 with TRBJ1-2; 9 positions match TRBD1. Looked up from germline, CDR1 is MGHRA and CDR2 is YSYEKL. There are 14 residues in the CDR3. The V segment lost 2 bases and the J segment 10 bases; nucleotides outside the gene matches: 8. CDR3 amino acids: CASSQTYRGHDYTF. CDR3 sequence (DNA): TGCGCCAGCAGCCAAACTTACAGGGGGCATGACTACACCTTC.

The chain links TRBV19 to TRBJ2-1; TRBD2 might be the D (5 bases). The CDR3 runs 15 residues. V shed 5 bases and J shed 5 bases, with 16 bases lying between them. Looked up from germline, CDR1 is LNHDA and CDR2 is SQIVND (reference sequence). CDR3 in DNA: TGTGCCAGTAGTTTCCGGGGAGTGTGGGACAATGAGCAGTTCTTC. It yields the protein CASSFRGVWDNEQFF.

This clonotype was recorded at least ten times. The V and J genes are TRBV12-3 or TRBV12-4 and TRBJ1-4, with 7 positions matching TRBD1. CDR3 size: 15 residues. V was pared by 2 bases and J by 8 bases, with 8 bases of the junction left unmatched. CDR3 in amino acids: CASSLTGQFGEKLFF. The CDR3 nucleotides read TGTGCCAGCAGTTTAACGGGACAGTTCGGGGAAAAACTGTTTTTT.

This clonotype was observed many times. This CDR3 is CASSSTGPAQPQHF. DNA of the CDR3: TGTGCCAGCAGCTCGACAGGTCCGGCTCAGCCCCAGCATTTT. The rearrangement joins TRBV27 to TRBJ1-5; tentatively, D is TRBD1 (6 bases). With 6 bases removed from V and 6 bases from J, the gap between germline ends came to 15 bases. The V gene's germline CDR1 is MNHEY and CDR2 SMNVEV (reference sequence). The length of the CDR3 is 14 residues.

At least ten counts were recorded for this clonotype. In DNA form, the CDR3 reads TGTGCCAGCAGTCCCCCCGTGAACACTGAAGCTTTCTTT. Amino acids: CASSPPVNTEAFF. This rearrangement joins TRBV12-3 or TRBV12-4 to TRBJ1-1; no firm D call. The CDR3 extends over 13 amino acids. Trimming took 5 bases from V and 0 from J, leaving 7 bases between them.

The genes are TRBV30 and TRBJ2-2; either TRBD1 or TRBD2 may fit D (5 bases each). The length of the CDR3 is 15 residues. Trimming took 5 bases from V and 2 from J, leaving 15 bases between them. Germline assignment: CDR1 GTSNPN and CDR2 SVGIG (reference sequence). CDR3 in amino acids: CAWGLGVLNTGELFF. CDR3 coding DNA: TGTGCCTGGGGACTGGGGGTTCTAAACACCGGGGAGCTGTTTTTT.

This clonotype has a count of ten or more. V is TRBV7-2 and J is TRBJ2-7; the D call may be TRBD1 or TRBD2 (5 bases each). Per germline, CDR1 SGHTA and CDR2 FQGNSA. Between the trimmed V and J ends, which lost 5 bases and 1 base, there was a span of 12 bases. This CDR3 contains 14 residues. The CDR3 region is CASSPGTTSYEQYF. The CDR3 nucleotides are TGTGCCAGCAGCCCCGGGACGACTTCCTACGAGCAGTACTTC.

The table lists this clonotype with many counts. This rearrangement joins TRBV5-1 to TRBJ1-5; tentatively, D is TRBD1 (6 bases). V was pared by 0 bases and J by 6 bases, with 13 bases between. CDR3 size: 15 residues. Germline V gene lookup returns CDR1 SGHRS and CDR2 YFSETQ. CDR3: CASSLDYRATQPQHF. In DNA form, the CDR3 reads TGCGCCAGCAGCTTGGATTACAGGGCCACTCAGCCCCAGCATTTT.

The table lists this clonotype with many counts. J is TRBJ1-3 and V is TRBV27, with TRBD1 as a possible D gene (5 bases). V gave up 4 bases and J gave up 8 bases, with 15 bases separating them. The CDR3 is made up of 14 amino acids. CDR1 and CDR2 (germline): MNHEY, SMNVEV (reference sequence). This CDR3 is CASSSDGGRYTIYF. The CDR3 region has the DNA TGTGCCAGCAGTTCGGACGGGGGGAGATACACCATATATTTT.

This clonotype was picked up many times. The rearrangement joins TRBV5-8 to TRBJ2-1; D unclear. The CDR3 has 12 residues. Germline V gives CDR1 SGHTS, CDR2 YDEGEE. Between the trimmed V and J ends, which lost 4 bases and 6 bases, there was a span of 8 bases. CDR3 residues: CASSAIINEQFF. The CDR3 DNA follows: TGTGCCAGCAGCGCGATAATCAATGAGCAGTTCTTC.

This clonotype was seen ten or more times. This chain connects TRBV12-3 or TRBV12-4 to TRBJ1-1; D not resolved. Deletions cut 2 bases from V and 5 bases from J, with 3 bases between. The CDR3 has 11 residues. CDR3 region: CASSLRTEAFF. The CDR3 DNA reads as TGTGCCAGCAGTTTACGTACTGAAGCTTTCTTT.

There are a few counts of this clonotype. The chain couples TRBV13 to TRBJ2-7, with a possible D match to TRBD2 (5 bases). The CDR3 contains 13 residues. CDR1 and CDR2 (germline): PRHDT, FYEKMQ (reference sequence). V lost 0 bases to trimming and J lost 6 bases, with 9 bases between them. The chain's CDR3 is CASSLGVLGEQYV. The CDR3 DNA reads as TGTGCCAGCAGCTTAGGAGTACTAGGCGAGCAGTACGTC.

The CDR3 loop is CASSLAPREGSEQYF. CDR3 bases: TGTGCCAGCAGCTTGGCTCCCAGGGAGGGTAGTGAGCAGTACTTC. The chain is built from TRBV5-5 and TRBJ2-7, with TRBD2 identical over 7 bases. The J segment lost 7 bases and the V segment lost 0 bases, leaving 10 bases of the junction unmatched. Germline-derived CDR1 and CDR2 are SGHKS and YYEKEE (reference sequence). There are 15 residues in the CDR3.

This clonotype came up many times. The J gene is TRBJ1-5, the V gene TRBV10-2; no clear D. The germline V and J ends were trimmed by 8 bases and 9 bases, with 14 bases remaining between them. The CDR3 is made up of 12 amino acids. Germline V gene lookup returns CDR1 WSHSY and CDR2 SAAADI. CDR3 sequence reads: CASCGGSGPQHF. The CDR3 coding sequence is TGCGCCAGCTGCGGAGGTTCGGGGCCCCAGCATTTT.

This clonotype was recorded many times. The rearrangement links TRBV29-1 to TRBJ1-2; 10 bases align to TRBD1. Per germline, CDR1 SQVTM and CDR2 ANQGSEA. The V gene end was trimmed by 3 bases and the J gene end by 8 bases; junction bases not matched to a gene: 12. The CDR3 is 15 amino acids. Here the CDR3 DNA reads TGCAGCGTTGATGGGGAGCGACAGGGGGCAGAGGGCTACACCTTC. Protein sequence: CSVDGERQGAEGYTF.